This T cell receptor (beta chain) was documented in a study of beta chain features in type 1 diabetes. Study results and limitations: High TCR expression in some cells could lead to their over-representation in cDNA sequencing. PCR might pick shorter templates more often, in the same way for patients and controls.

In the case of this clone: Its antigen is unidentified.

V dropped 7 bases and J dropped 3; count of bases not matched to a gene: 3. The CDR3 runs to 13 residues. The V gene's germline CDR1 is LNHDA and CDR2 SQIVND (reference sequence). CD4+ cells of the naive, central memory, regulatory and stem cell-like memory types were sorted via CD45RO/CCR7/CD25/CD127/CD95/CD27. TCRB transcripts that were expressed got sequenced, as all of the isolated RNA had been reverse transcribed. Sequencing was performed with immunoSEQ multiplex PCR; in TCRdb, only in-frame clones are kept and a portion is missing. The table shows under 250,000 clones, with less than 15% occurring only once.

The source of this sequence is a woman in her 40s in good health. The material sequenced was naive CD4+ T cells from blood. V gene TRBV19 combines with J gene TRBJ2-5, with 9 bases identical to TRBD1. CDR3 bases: TGTGCCAGTAAGGGACAGGGAAAAGAGACCCAGTACTTC. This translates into CASKGQGKETQYF.